This TCR beta chain was retrieved from a study of shared T cell receptors in the human thymus. The germline gives CDR1 SQVTM, CDR2 ANQGSEA. This CDR3 has 12 residues. Trimming took 7 bases from V and 8 from J, leaving 14 bases between them. Produced via immunoSEQ multiplex PCR; TCRdb's table is partial and in-frame only. The sample shows 650,000 to 950,000 clones, 70% to 90% of them seen only once. The data also belong to a second study, concerning human thymus T cells. From that paper: Finnish infants who were healthy and having corrective surgery for congenital heart defects made up the donors.

The sample was thymocytes. The V and J genes are TRBV29-1 and TRBJ2-2; a possible D gene is TRBD2 (5 bases). The sequence came from a girl under three years old with a congenital heart defect. The CDR3 here is CSGESVFGELFF. The CDR3 DNA follows: TGCAGCGGGGAGTCGGTGTTTGGGGAGCTGTTTTTT.